Listed below are T cell receptor beta chains from one sample, sequenced in a study of cytomegalovirus exposure and HLA in healthy donors. Generated by immunoSEQ multiplex PCR, the TCRdb table keeps only in-frame clones and is missing some. The table includes fewer than 95,000 clones, around 85% detected once. Material: PBMCs. All receptors derive from a man aged 40-55 years in good health and CMV-seropositive. Both conserved end residues are trimmed from each CDR3. The order of the fields is V gene, J gene, D gene, clone size, CDR3 protein. A D gene is named only where the DNA matches it firmly. Expanded clones are given a class, and other clones once, few, many or no size at all.

>TRBV18|TRBJ1-5|TRBD1|.
ASSPPRQGRQH
>TRBV18|TRBJ2-1|.|.
ASSPGSEQF
>TRBV23-1|TRBJ1-3|TRBD1|.
ASMAGTVWIDFGNTIY
>TRBV19|TRBJ2-3|TRBD1|.
ASRTQGQTDTQY
>TRBV5-1|TRBJ2-1|TRBD2|.
ASSSGGVYNEQF
>TRBV11-3|TRBJ2-2|.|.
ASSDQGSDTGELF
>TRBV4-2|TRBJ2-1|.|.
ASSQELSEQF
>TRBV5-1|TRBJ2-3|TRBD2|.
ASSEAGGTDTQY
>TRBV30|TRBJ2-6|.|.
AWSSGSGANVLT
>TRBV4-2|TRBJ2-4|TRBD1|.
ASSQEAGGVAKNIQY
>TRBV14|TRBJ2-2|.|.
ASRKQHNTGELF
>TRBV4-2|TRBJ2-7|TRBD2|.
ASSQGYSRTSDYPYEQY
>TRBV5-6|TRBJ2-5|.|.
ASSLFSEGWETQY
>TRBV15|TRBJ2-6|.|few
ATSTEGRLSGANVLT
>TRBV6-5|TRBJ2-1|TRBD1|.
ASRGSGGNEQF